This is a list of T cell receptor beta chains from one sample in a study of blood T cell repertoires in COVID-19. Using immunoSEQ multiplex PCR, the repertoire was profiled, and TCRdb retains in-frame clones only, with some absent. The data contain 150,000 to 200,000 clones, around 80% of them singletons. Material: PBMCs or T cells enriched from blood (not recorded which). The receptor source for this set is a woman between 45 and 60 years old with acute COVID-19. The CDR3 runs from the conserved cysteine through the conserved F or W. Fields, in order: J gene, D gene, clone size, V gene, CDR3 DNA, CDR3 protein. D genes are given only for firm matches. Clone size is given for some rows only: seen once, a few or many times, or a class if the clone is expanded.

TRBJ1-5 NA NA TRBV7-8 TGTGCCAGCAGCGAACCGGGATATAGCAATCAGCCCCAGCATTTT CASSEPGYSNQPQHF
TRBJ1-2 NA NA TRBV3-1/TRBV3-2 TGTGCCAGCAGCCAAGGGAGGAACTACTATGGCTACACCTTC CASSQGRNYYGYTF
TRBJ2-3 NA NA TRBV2 TGTGCCAGCAGTGAAGGCTTCGGGGTGGCAGATACGCAGTATTTT CASSEGFGVADTQYF
TRBJ1-5 TRBD1 NA TRBV19 TGTGCCAGTACCGTTGGGACAGTGATCAATCAGCCCCAGCATTTT CASTVGTVINQPQHF
TRBJ2-5 NA NA TRBV7-2 TGTGCCAGCAGCTTCCCCTTAGAGACCCAGTACTTC CASSFPLETQYF
TRBJ1-4 NA NA TRBV7-6 TGTGCCAGCAGCTTAATAGGGGAAGGCGAAAAACTGTTTTTT CASSLIGEGEKLFF
TRBJ2-5 NA NA TRBV7-2 TGTGCCAGCAGCCCCACGGGCAGGGTCCTCGAAGCCCAGTACTTC CASSPTGRVLEAQYF
TRBJ1-6 NA NA TRBV7-2 TGTGCCAGCAGCTTAGCGCAGGGACTGGTTAATTCACCCCTCCACTTT CASSLAQGLVNSPLHF
TRBJ1-1 TRBD1 NA TRBV7-9 TGTGCCAGCAGCTCGTCCGGACAGGGGGAGGTTGGAGCTTTCTTT CASSSSGQGEVGAFF
TRBJ1-1 TRBD1 NA TRBV5-1 TGCGCCAGCAGCTTGGTCTCCGGACAGGCTGAAGCTTTCTTT CASSLVSGQAEAFF
TRBJ2-5 TRBD1 NA TRBV28 TGTGCCAGCAGTTCCGGACAGGGGTCGGAGACCCAGTACTTC CASSSGQGSETQYF
TRBJ2-2 NA few TRBV11-3 TGTGCCAGCAGCTTGGGCGTAGGGGCCACCGGGGAGCTGTTTTTT CASSLGVGATGELFF
TRBJ2-1 TRBD2 NA TRBV19 TGTGCCAGTAGTATGATGACTAGCGGGGCCTGGGGGAATGAGCAGTTCTTC CASSMMTSGAWGNEQFF
TRBJ1-5 TRBD1 NA TRBV27 TGTGCCAGCAGTCTCAATTGGGTACCGACAGGGGTAGGCAATCAGCCCCAGCATTTT CASSLNWVPTGVGNQPQHF
TRBJ1-5 NA NA TRBV6-2/TRBV6-3 TGTGCCAGCAGCCCGACAACCTATCAGCCCCAGCATTTT CASSPTTYQPQHF
TRBJ1-3 TRBD1 NA TRBV5-1 TGCGCCAGCAGCGCCCAGGGGGAGGTTGGAAACACCATATATTTT CASSAQGEVGNTIYF
TRBJ1-4 TRBD1 once TRBV19 TGTGCCAGTAGTCCTAGGACAGGGCTTAATGAAAAACTGTTTTTT CASSPRTGLNEKLFF
TRBJ1-1 NA NA TRBV6-2/TRBV6-3 TGTGCCAGCAGTTACCAATCCACTGAAGCTTTCTTT CASSYQSTEAFF
TRBJ2-5 NA NA TRBV5-6 TGTGCCAGCAGCTTGAGACAGGGAGGTGAGACCCAGTACTTC CASSLRQGGETQYF
TRBJ1-2 NA NA TRBV28 TGTGCCAGCAGTTTCGGGGTCTGGGGCTACACCTTC CASSFGVWGYTF
TRBJ2-3 NA NA TRBV12-3/TRBV12-4 TGTGCCAGCAGTACTCAAGAAGATACGCAGTATTTT CASSTQEDTQYF
TRBJ1-1 NA NA TRBV19 TGTGCCAGTAGTATAGGATTCTGGCCGGAGGTGAGTGCTTTCTTT CASSIGFWPEVSAFF
TRBJ2-3 NA NA TRBV29-1 TGCAGCGGCTGGCAGAGCACAGATACGCAGTATTTT CSGWQSTDTQYF
TRBJ2-2 TRBD1 few TRBV11-3 TGTGCCAGCAGCGGAGGGACAGGGTTCACCGGGGAGCTGTTTTTT CASSGGTGFTGELFF
TRBJ1-2 NA NA TRBV7-2 TGTGCCAGCACCTTAGGTCCGGGTACGACCTATGGCTACACCTTC CASTLGPGTTYGYTF
TRBJ2-1 TRBD2 NA TRBV28 TGTGCCAGCAGGCAGAGCGGGGGTCGGGGTGAGCAGTTCTTC CASRQSGGRGEQFF
TRBJ1-6 NA NA TRBV7-9 TGTGCCAGCAGCTTAAGGACGGGGAGCAATTCACCCCTCCACTTT CASSLRTGSNSPLHF
TRBJ2-6 TRBD1 NA TRBV4-3 TGCGCCAGCAGCCAAGAGGACAGGGCTGGGGCCAACGTCCTGACTTTC CASSQEDRAGANVLTF
TRBJ1-4 TRBD1 few TRBV5-1 TGCGCCAGCAGCGAGGGGCGGACAGGAGAAAAACTGTTTTTT CASSEGRTGEKLFF
TRBJ1-2 NA NA TRBV14 TGTGCCAGCAGCCTAGCCTCAGGGATGGAAGGCTACACCTTC CASSLASGMEGYTF
TRBJ1-2 NA NA TRBV6-5 TGTGCCAGCAGTTACTGGGGAGATAACTATGGCTACACCTTC CASSYWGDNYGYTF
TRBJ1-2 NA NA TRBV12-3/TRBV12-4 TGTGCCAGCAGTTCAGGGGAGGGCTACACCTTC CASSSGEGYTF
TRBJ1-2 TRBD1 few TRBV5-1 TGCGCCAGCAGCTTGGACAGGGGGAACTATGGCTACACCTTC CASSLDRGNYGYTF
TRBJ2-3 NA NA TRBV15 TGTGCCACCAGCAGGGGAGAAGGGATTGATACGCAGTATTTT CATSRGEGIDTQYF
TRBJ2-2 NA NA TRBV19 TGTGCCAGTGGGAGACCCCCTGACGACACCGGGGAGCTGTTTTTT CASGRPPDDTGELFF
TRBJ2-1 NA NA TRBV14 TGTGCCAGCAGCCATGGGGCTGGAAGGGGCGTTTATGAGCAGTTCTTC CASSHGAGRGVYEQFF
TRBJ2-6 TRBD2 NA TRBV9 TGTGCCAGCAGCGTTAGCGGGGGGGCTAGAAGTGGGGCCAACGTCCTGACTTTC CASSVSGGARSGANVLTF
TRBJ1-1 NA NA TRBV9 TGTGCCAGCAGCGTTCAGGGTAACACTGAAGCTTTCTTT CASSVQGNTEAFF
TRBJ1-6 TRBD1 NA TRBV5-1 TGCGCCAGCAGCTGGGACAGGGATTCACCCCTCCACTTT CASSWDRDSPLHF
TRBJ2-5 NA NA TRBV7-8 TGTGCCAGCAGCTTCGGGCGGCAGGGGGGATTATCCCAAGAGACCCAGTACTTC CASSFGRQGGLSQETQYF
TRBJ1-6 NA NA TRBV28 TGTGCCAGCAGACCACAGAGTTATAATTCACCCCTCCACTTT CASRPQSYNSPLHF
TRBJ1-1 TRBD1 NA TRBV2 TGTGCCAGGAGGACAGGGCGGGGAGCTTTCTTT CARRTGRGAFF
TRBJ1-5 NA NA TRBV5-4 TGTGCCAGCAGCTTCGGGTACGGGAGCAATCAGCCCCAGCATTTT CASSFGYGSNQPQHF